The present TCR beta chain was sequenced within a study of PD-L1 blockade in urothelial cancer. About the study: The patients' atezolizumab therapy, 1,200 mg intravenously every 3 weeks, started at some point between 2014 and 2016. Blood samples had a median of around 150,000 T cells.

TCRdb keeps only in-frame clones here, not all; method: immunoSEQ multiplex PCR. Of about 130,000 clones listed, roughly 88% are singletons. The time point here: peripheral blood 6 weeks after treatment start. V lost 7 bases and J lost 4; bases outside the gene matches: 7. Germline lookup yields CDR1 SGHAT and CDR2 FQNNGV. There are 13 residues in the CDR3. The source material was PBMCs, sampled around atezolizumab (anti-PD-L1) treatment. This sequence joins TRBV11-2 and TRBJ2-7; 7 bases are a match to TRBD2. The sequence was collected from a man aged 45-65 years with urothelial cancer. The CDR3: CASTNRLAYEQYF. For the CDR3, the DNA is TGTGCCAGCACCAATCGACTAGCTTACGAGCAGTACTTC.